The sequence of this TCR beta chain was determined in a study of T-cell memory formation after mild COVID-19. Study in general: TCR clusters were largely donor specific. Points from the study as a whole: Among clones contracting day 15 to 85, CD4/CD8 was balanced, whereas later expanders leaned CD4+. Cross-reactive memory appears to have joined, as suggested by some responding clones showing up in pre-infection memory.

CDR1 and CDR2 from the germline V gene are SGHVS and FQNEAQ. There are 16 residues in the CDR3. V dropped 5 bases and J dropped 2; count of bases not matched to a gene: 9. This clonotype appeared a few times. As yet, its antigen is unknown. UMIs and sample barcodes were carried by the TCR alpha and TCR beta cDNA libraries that 5'RACE produced using constant-segment primers. TCRdb analysed the 5' RACE reads with MiXCR anew, one entry per CDR3 protein. The sample has approximately 580,000 distinct CDR3 sequences, 20% seen once. The sequenced material came from PBMCs or a T cell subset sorted from them (not recorded which). The sequence was collected from an adult woman who had mild COVID-19 (a few samples of this study predate the infection). Cell type and time point are not known. The chain recombines TRBV7-8 with TRBJ2-7, with 10 bases that match TRBD2. For the CDR3, the DNA is TGTGCCAGCAGCCCCAGAGCGGGAGGGTCTCCCTACGAGCAGTACTTC. As protein: CASSPRAGGSPYEQYF.